This TCR beta chain was documented in a study of blood T cell repertoires in COVID-19. Study-wide background: The study drew acute and convalescent COVID-19 samples from the United States, Italy and Spain.

Here immunoSEQ multiplex PCR was the method, and the copy in TCRdb shows in-frame clones only, minus some. In the table there are about 120,000 clones, approximately 77% of which are singletons. The CDR3 spans 12 residues. Germline CDR1 MNHEY, CDR2 SVGAGI. The V and J ends lost 8 bases and 4 bases respectively, with 9 bases between them. Sequencing was done on a sample of peripheral blood. This sequence joins TRBV6-5 and TRBJ1-5; D is unclear. The clonotype comes from a human donor in a cohort sampled during active COVID-19. The CDR3 DNA reads TGTGCCAGCCATTCCAGGAATCAGCCCCAGCATTTT. Translation: CASHSRNQPQHF.